This entry concerns a single T cell receptor beta chain. Its antigen remains unknown. Assay used: immunoSEQ multiplex PCR; TCRdb lists only in-frame clones, some missing. The sample lists around 47,000 clones, around 80% occurring once. This entry comes from a study of T cell responses to AZD1222 COVID-19 vaccine. General observations from the study: Of spike-specific TCRs, nearly half reportedly target regions left unmutated in variants. A mostly white British donor set with more females was recruited, and clonal diversity was possibly underestimated. After the peak T cell response, and only then, were repertoires sampled. The breadth and depth of Spike-specific TCRs increased once two AZD1222 doses had been given.

Sequencing used peripheral blood, obtained 28 days after the second dose of the MenACWY control vaccine. The TCR comes from an adult who received the MenACWY meningococcal vaccine as a control.

The CDR3 bases are TGCGCCAGCAGCCAAGGGGCGGGATTTGGCACAGATACGCAGTATTTT. Translation: CASSQGAGFGTDTQYF. The rearrangement links TRBV4-1 to TRBJ2-3, with TRBD2 as a possible D gene (6 bases). This CDR3 is built from 16 residues. Trimming left V 1 base short and J 1 base short, with 12 bases between. Germline V gene sequence: CDR1 MGHRA, CDR2 YSYEKL.